What follows is one T cell receptor beta chain and its context. Its cognate antigen is unknown. These data are taken from a study of T cells after yellow fever vaccination. In germline, CDR1 is SEHNR, CDR2 FQNEAQ (reference sequence). The CDR3 runs to 17 residues. J was trimmed by 9 bases and V by 4 bases; bases with no gene match: 13. Whole-study results and caveats: Peaking faster, on day 5 versus 15, the secondary response was nonetheless weaker.

Universal primer sites and UMIs were introduced during 5'RACE template-switching synthesis of TCR cDNA. TCRdb re-analysed the 5' RACE reads in MiXCR, keeping a single row per CDR3 protein. The table records 150,000 or so distinct CDR3 sequences, roughly 9% of them present only once. The chain uses TRBV7-9 and TRBJ2-1; TRBD2 matches 12 bases. This receptor was taken from a young man who received the YFV17D yellow fever vaccine. Here the sequenced sample was CD8+ T cells sorted from PBMCs, taken 45 days after the yellow fever booster vaccination. The CDR3 loop is CASSSSSSGGVGGEQFF. The CDR3 DNA is TGTGCCAGCAGCTCGAGCTCTAGCGGGGGGGTCGGAGGTGAGCAGTTCTTC.